These 25 T cell receptor beta chains came from one sample sequenced in a study of STAT5B mutations in CD4+ large granular lymphocyte leukemia. Only in-frame clones appear in the TCRdb table, and some are missing; sequencing was by immunoSEQ multiplex PCR. The sample consists of 30,000 to 40,000 clones, around 80% of them appearing once. The sequenced sample was CD4+ T cells from blood buffy coats. Receptors were obtained from a human donor in good health.

The chain recombines TRBV28 with TRBJ2-2; TRBD1 agrees at 9 bases. Germline V gene sequence: CDR1 MDHEN, CDR2 SYDVKM. This CDR3 contains 13 residues. The V and J ends lost 9 bases and 6 bases, in that order; junction bases with no gene match: 5. Here the CDR3 reads CASNRDRAGELFF. Written as DNA, the CDR3 is TGTGCCAGTAACCGGGACAGGGCCGGGGAGCTGTTTTTT.

The chain carries TRBV5-1 and TRBJ2-5; D might be TRBD2 (6 bases). The J call is uncertain, as TRBJ2-7 better fits the DNA end. Germline CDR1 reads SGHRS; CDR2 reads YFSETQ. The CDR3 sequence is 18 residues long. Here the CDR3 reads CASSLWEASSGRSYEQYF. The CDR3, as DNA: TGCGCCAGCAGCTTGTGGGAGGCGTCCAGCGGACGGTCCTACGAGCAGTACTTC.

The CDR3 is CASSLVAGGRVMNTEAFF. The CDR3 bases are TGTGCCAGCAGCTTAGTCGCGGGGGGGAGAGTAATGAACACTGAAGCTTTCTTT. The chain employs TRBV7-8 and TRBJ1-1; maybe TRBD1 (5 bases). Trimming took 1 base from V and 0 from J, leaving 18 bases between them. The germline V gene encodes CDR1 SGHVS and CDR2 FQNEAQ. The CDR3 covers 18 residues.

The chain uses TRBV25-1 and TRBJ2-7, with 7 bases fitting TRBD1. J was trimmed by 0 bases and V by 6 bases; bases with no gene match: 5. Germline V lookup: CDR1 MGHDK, CDR2 SYGVNS. The CDR3 extends over 14 amino acids. Here the CDR3 reads CASRPRQGSYEQYF. The CDR3 nucleotides read TGTGCCAGCAGGCCCCGACAGGGCTCCTACGAGCAGTACTTC.

The genes are TRBV7-6 and TRBJ2-7; D is ambiguous. The CDR3 consists of 14 residues. The V gene lost 5 bases and the J gene lost 2 bases, with 13 bases spanning the gap. The germline V gene encodes CDR1 SGHVS and CDR2 FNYEAQ. Here the CDR3 reads CASSRTGQTYEQYF. CDR3 nucleotide sequence: TGTGCCAGCAGCCGGACGGGCCAAACCTACGAGCAGTACTTC.

V is TRBV5-1 and J is TRBJ2-5; no reliable D call. This CDR3 has 12 amino acids. The germline V gene encodes CDR1 SGHRS and CDR2 YFSETQ. V lost 0 bases to trimming and J lost 5 bases, with 5 bases between them. The CDR3 DNA is TGCGCCAGCAGCTTGGCCCGGGAGACCCAGTACTTC. The encoded protein is CASSLARETQYF.

This sequence joins TRBV6-5 and TRBJ2-2, with D perhaps assigned TRBD1 or TRBD2 (6 bases each). The CDR3 runs to 14 residues. CDR1 is MNHEY and CDR2 is SVGAGI in the germline V gene. V was pared by 8 bases and J by 4 bases, with 14 bases between. The CDR3 region has the DNA TGTGCCAGCCGGGACCCGGGGGCCACCGGGGAGCTGTTTTTT. Translating gives CASRDPGATGELFF.

This chain links TRBV5-6 with TRBJ1-1; the D is unclear. Germline loops: CDR1 SGHDT, CDR2 YYEEEE. CDR3 size: 13 residues. The germline V and J ends were trimmed by 1 base and 3 bases, with 7 bases remaining between them. CDR3 in amino acids: CASSLIRDTEAFF. As DNA, the CDR3 is TGTGCCAGCAGCTTGATTAGGGACACTGAAGCTTTCTTT. Filled out from reference TRBV5-6 and TRBJ1-1, the complete variable domain reads DAGVTQSPTHLIKTRGQQVTLRCSPKSGHDTVSWYQQALGQGPQFIFQYYEEEERQRGNFPDRFSGHQFPNYSSELNVNALLLGDSALYLCASSLIRDTEAFFGQGTRLTVV.

This clone was seen only a few times. The chain uses TRBV7-2 and TRBJ1-5, with D unresolved. V was shortened by 2 bases and J by 1 base, with 6 bases between the two germline ends. The CDR3 has 14 amino acids. Germline CDR1 and CDR2: SGHTA and FQGNSA. CDR3 in amino acids: CASSLRRSNQPQHF. The CDR3 bases are TGTGCCAGCAGCTTAAGGAGGAGCAATCAGCCCCAGCATTTT.

The rearrangement joins TRBV7-6 to TRBJ1-3; TRBD1 aligns across 10 bases. The CDR3 consists of 17 residues. With 5 bases clipped from V and 4 bases from J, the junction kept 11 bases outside the gene matches. Per the germline V gene, CDR1 is SGHVS and CDR2 is FNYEAQ. CDR3 bases: TGTGCCAGCAGCCCCACCGGGACAGGGGCCTGGGGAAACACCATATATTTT. Translating it yields CASSPTGTGAWGNTIYF.

The V gene is TRBV15, the J gene TRBJ2-2; 10 nucleotides line up with TRBD1. CDR3 length: 17 amino acids. Trimming at V came to 0 bases and at J to 5 bases, leaving 6 bases not matched to a gene. Looked up from germline, CDR1 is LNHNV and CDR2 is YYDKDF (reference sequence). The CDR3, as DNA: TGTGCCACCAGCAGAGATTTAAGGGACAGGGGTACCGGGGAGCTGTTTTTT. It is translated as CATSRDLRDRGTGELFF.

This clone has just a few counts. V usage is TRBV29-1 and J usage is TRBJ1-1; D might be TRBD1 (5 bases). This CDR3 comprises 13 residues. Germline lookup yields CDR1 SQVTM and CDR2 ANQGSEA. Trimming took 0 bases from V and 4 from J, leaving 9 bases between them. DNA for the CDR3: TGCAGCGTTGAAGAGGCTAGGGGCACTGAAGCTTTCTTT. Encoded protein: CSVEEARGTEAFF.

CDR3 nucleotides: TGTGCCAGCACTCGGGACTATAATTCACCCCTCCACTTT. Translating gives CASTRDYNSPLHF. The chain carries TRBV27 and TRBJ1-6, with D hard to call. Germline CDR1 and CDR2: MNHEY and SMNVEV (reference sequence). Between the trimmed V and J ends, which lost 7 bases and 3 bases, there was a span of 7 bases. The CDR3 covers 13 residues.

This clone came up once. This chain uses TRBV27 with TRBJ2-5; 10 bases map to TRBD1. The J call may be in error: the DNA end matches TRBJ2-7 better. The CDR3 covers 14 residues. Germline V CDR1 and CDR2: MNHEY, SMNVEV (reference sequence). DNA for the CDR3: TGTGCCAGCAGTCCCAGACAGGGGGCCCACGAGCAGTACTTC. This gives the protein CASSPRQGAHEQYF.

A single count supports this clone. CDR3 protein: CASSVDSSGLTGAQYF. The DNA of the CDR3 is TGTGCCAGCAGCGTAGATAGTAGCGGATTAACCGGGGCCCAGTACTTC. V is TRBV9 and J is TRBJ2-5; maybe TRBD2 (6 bases). CDR3 size: 16 residues. V was clipped by 0 bases and J by 9 bases, with 21 bases between them. Germline CDR1 reads SGDLS; CDR2 reads YYNGEE.

The chain employs TRBV5-4 and TRBJ1-2; D gene ambiguous. CDR3 length equals 13 residues. Germline lookup yields CDR1 SGHNT and CDR2 YYREEE (reference sequence). Trimming left V 0 bases short and J 7 bases short, with 10 bases between. The CDR3 loop is CASSLGATSGYTF. As DNA, the CDR3 is TGTGCCAGCAGCTTGGGGGCGACTTCTGGCTACACCTTC.

This clone was seen only a few times. CDR3 protein: CASSLGYGTDYGYTF. The CDR3 nucleotides are TGTGCCAGCAGCTTGGGGTACGGGACGGACTATGGCTACACCTTC. The chain is built from TRBV5-8 and TRBJ1-2, with D possibly being TRBD1 (5 bases). There are 15 residues in the CDR3. CDR1 SGHTS and CDR2 YDEGEE come from the germline V gene. V lost 0 bases and J lost 3, with 12 bases in between.

The V and J genes are TRBV7-6 and TRBJ1-2; possible D gene TRBD1, 5 bases. Germline values: CDR1 SGHVS, CDR2 FNYEAQ. CDR3 length equals 13 residues. Trimming stripped 0 bases from V and 6 bases from J, with 8 bases between. Here the CDR3 DNA reads TGTGCCAGCAGCTTAGCGGGGGGGGATGGCTACACCTTC. Translating gives CASSLAGGDGYTF.

The V and J genes are TRBV11-2 and TRBJ1-1; TRBD1 might be the D (5 bases). This CDR3 is 12 amino acids long. The V end was cut by 5 bases, the J end by 9 bases, with 13 bases between. CDR1 and CDR2 (germline): SGHAT, FQNNGV. The CDR3 region is CASSPPQGKAFF. CDR3 bases: TGTGCCAGCAGCCCCCCCCAGGGAAAAGCTTTCTTT. The full variable domain, its missing parts supplied by reference TRBV11-2 and TRBJ1-1, is EAGVAQSPRYKIIEKRQSVAFWCNPISGHATLYWYQQILGQGPKLLIQFQNNGVVDDSQLPKDRFSAERLKGVDSTLKIQPAKLEDSAVYLCASSPPQGKAFFGQGTRLTVV.

This chain joins TRBV9 and TRBJ2-3; no clear D. V was trimmed by 4 bases and J by 2 bases, leaving 14 bases between them. The CDR3 runs to 15 residues. In germline, CDR1 is SGDLS, CDR2 YYNGEE. The CDR3 reads CASSSDLGATDTQYF. The CDR3, as DNA: TGTGCCAGCAGCTCAGACCTTGGCGCCACAGATACGCAGTATTTT.

The chain is built from TRBV5-1 and TRBJ2-5; possibly TRBD2 for D (5 bases). In germline, CDR1 is SGHRS, CDR2 YFSETQ. The CDR3 spans 16 residues. The V end was cut by 0 bases, the J end by 5 bases, with 17 bases between. CDR3 sequence: CASSLGGRRDRETQYF. Here the CDR3 DNA reads TGCGCCAGCAGCTTGGGCGGCCGTCGGGATCGGGAGACCCAGTACTTC.

V is TRBV7-2 and J is TRBJ1-2, with D hard to call. V shed 1 base and J shed 4 bases, with 10 bases lying between them. Germline V CDR1 and CDR2: SGHTA, FQGNSA. The CDR3 is made up of 14 amino acids. The CDR3 here is CASSLDGGGYGYTF. The CDR3 DNA reads as TGTGCCAGCAGCTTAGATGGTGGCGGCTATGGCTACACCTTC. Together with reference TRBV7-2 and TRBJ1-2, the CDR3 gives the full variable domain: GAGVSQSPSNKVTEKGKDVELRCDPISGHTALYWYRQSLGQGLEFLIYFQGNSAPDKSGLPSDRFSAERTGGSVSTLTIQRTQQEDSAVYLCASSLDGGGYGYTFGSGTRLTVV.

The rearrangement links TRBV6-1 to TRBJ1-3; the D is unclear. V was clipped by 0 bases and J by 0 bases, with 6 bases between them. The CDR3 spans 15 residues. Germline assignment: CDR1 MNHNS and CDR2 SASEGT. CDR3 in DNA: TGTGCCAGCAGTGAAGCGAAGAGCTCTGGAAACACCATATATTTT. Its translation is CASSEAKSSGNTIYF.

The chain employs TRBV9 and TRBJ2-1; 9 bases agree with TRBD1. Trimming took 4 bases from V and 7 from J; bases not matched to a gene: 9. CDR3 length: 15 residues. Germline V gene data show CDR1 as SGDLS and CDR2 as YYNGEE. The CDR3 spells CASSPSGQGTNEQFF. The CDR3 nucleotides are TGTGCCAGCAGCCCCTCCGGACAGGGGACAAATGAGCAGTTCTTC. Full variable domain (remainder filled in from reference TRBV9 and TRBJ2-1): DSGVTQTPKHLITATGQRVTLRCSPRSGDLSVYWYQQSLDQGLQFLIQYYNGEERAKGNILERFSAQQFPDLHSELNLSSLELGDSALYFCASSPSGQGTNEQFFGPGTRLTVL.

V usage is TRBV6-5 and J usage is TRBJ1-5; D gene ambiguous. The germline V gene encodes CDR1 MNHEY and CDR2 SVGAGI. The CDR3 totals 15 residues. The V gene lost 0 bases and the J gene lost 1 base, with 7 bases spanning the gap. CDR3 protein: CASSYSYESNQPQHF. Written as DNA, the CDR3 is TGTGCCAGCAGTTACTCTTACGAGAGCAATCAGCCCCAGCATTTT.